Detailed here is one TCR beta chain. What it recognizes is unknown. This record comes from a study of PD-1 blockade in classical Hodgkin lymphoma. V shed 1 base and J shed 2 bases, with 11 bases lying between them. This CDR3 contains 15 residues. The germline V gene has CDR1 SGHRS and CDR2 YFSETQ. Time point here: cycle 4 day 1 (C4D1), after six to seven weeks of nivolumab. The patients all showed relapse after autologous stem cell transplantation, while their brentuximab vedotin exposure varied. Isolation of CD4+ T cells from thawed PBMCs was performed by magnetic negative selection. Findings and limits, study-wide: A reduction in baseline TCR diversity was reportedly seen in newly diagnosed patients relative to healthy donors. Whoever responded completely had baseline diversity much like that seen in newly diagnosed patients.

Assay used: immunoSEQ multiplex PCR; TCRdb lists only in-frame clones, some missing. The profile shows 29,000 or so clones, around 80% of them singletons. The sequence derives from a human donor with classical Hodgkin lymphoma. V is TRBV5-1 and J is TRBJ2-3; D tentatively reads TRBD1 or TRBD2 (5 bases each). The specimen was CD4+ T cells from blood, collected before the fourth cycle of nivolumab. This chain's CDR3 is CASSLQGRLTDTQYF. The CDR3 DNA sequence: TGCGCCAGCAGCTTGCAGGGACGGCTCACAGATACGCAGTATTTT.